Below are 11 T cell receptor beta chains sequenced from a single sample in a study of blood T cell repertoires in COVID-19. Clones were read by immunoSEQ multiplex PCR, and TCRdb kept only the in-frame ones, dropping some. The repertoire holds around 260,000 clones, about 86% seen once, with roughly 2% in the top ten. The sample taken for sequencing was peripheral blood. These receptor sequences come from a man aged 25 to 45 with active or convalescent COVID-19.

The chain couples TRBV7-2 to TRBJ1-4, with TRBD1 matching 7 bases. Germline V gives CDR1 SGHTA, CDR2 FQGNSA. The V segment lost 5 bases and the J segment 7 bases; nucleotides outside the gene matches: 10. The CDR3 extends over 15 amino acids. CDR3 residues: CASSLPGGRVEKLFF. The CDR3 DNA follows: TGTGCCAGCAGCCTTCCAGGGGGGCGGGTTGAAAAACTGTTTTTT.

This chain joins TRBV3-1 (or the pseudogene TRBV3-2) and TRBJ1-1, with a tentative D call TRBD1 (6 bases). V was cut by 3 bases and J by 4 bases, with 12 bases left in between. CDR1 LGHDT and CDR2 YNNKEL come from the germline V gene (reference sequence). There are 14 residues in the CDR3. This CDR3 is CASSHNQGSTEAFF. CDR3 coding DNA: TGTGCCAGCAGCCATAACCAGGGGAGCACTGAAGCTTTCTTT.

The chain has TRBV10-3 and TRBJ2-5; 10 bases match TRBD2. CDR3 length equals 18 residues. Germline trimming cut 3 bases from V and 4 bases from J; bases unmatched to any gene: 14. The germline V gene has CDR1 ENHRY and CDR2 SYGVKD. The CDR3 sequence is CAISERASGGAVGETQYF. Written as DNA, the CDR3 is TGTGCCATCAGTGAAAGGGCCAGCGGGGGGGCGGTGGGAGAGACCCAGTACTTC.

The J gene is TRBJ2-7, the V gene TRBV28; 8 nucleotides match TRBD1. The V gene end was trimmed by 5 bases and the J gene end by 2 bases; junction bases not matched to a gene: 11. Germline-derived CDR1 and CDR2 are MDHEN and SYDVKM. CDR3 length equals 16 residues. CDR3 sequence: CASSPLGQGRTYEQYF. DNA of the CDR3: TGTGCCAGCAGTCCCCTAGGACAGGGCCGGACCTACGAGCAGTACTTC.

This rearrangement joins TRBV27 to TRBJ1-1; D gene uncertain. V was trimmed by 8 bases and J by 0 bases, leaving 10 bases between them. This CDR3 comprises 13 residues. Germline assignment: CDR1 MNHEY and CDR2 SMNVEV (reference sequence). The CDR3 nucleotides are TGTGCCAGCTCCGAGGTTATGAACACTGAAGCTTTCTTT. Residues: CASSEVMNTEAFF.

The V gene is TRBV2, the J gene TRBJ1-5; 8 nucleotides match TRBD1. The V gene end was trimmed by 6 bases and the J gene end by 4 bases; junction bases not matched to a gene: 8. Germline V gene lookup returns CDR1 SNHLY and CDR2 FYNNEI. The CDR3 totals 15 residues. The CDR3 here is CASREDRAPNQPQHF. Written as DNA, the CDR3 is TGTGCCAGCAGGGAGGACAGGGCCCCGAATCAGCCCCAGCATTTT.

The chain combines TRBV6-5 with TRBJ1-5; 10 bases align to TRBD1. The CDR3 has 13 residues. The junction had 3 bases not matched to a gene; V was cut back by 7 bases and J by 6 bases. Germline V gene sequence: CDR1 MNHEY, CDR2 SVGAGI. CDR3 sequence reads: CASIWTGGQPQHF. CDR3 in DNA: TGTGCCAGCATTTGGACAGGGGGTCAGCCCCAGCATTTT.

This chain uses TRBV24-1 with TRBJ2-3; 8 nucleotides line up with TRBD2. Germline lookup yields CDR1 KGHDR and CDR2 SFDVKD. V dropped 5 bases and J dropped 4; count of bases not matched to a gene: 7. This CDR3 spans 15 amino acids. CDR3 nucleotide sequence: TGTGCCACCAGTGTGGGGACTAGATATCCAGATACGCAGTATTTT. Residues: CATSVGTRYPDTQYF.

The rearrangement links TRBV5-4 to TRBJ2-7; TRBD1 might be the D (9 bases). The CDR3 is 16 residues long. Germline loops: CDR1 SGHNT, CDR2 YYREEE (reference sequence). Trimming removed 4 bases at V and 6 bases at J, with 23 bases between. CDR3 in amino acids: CASSPPGGTGKFEQYF. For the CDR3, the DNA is TGTGCCAGCAGCCCCCCGGGGGGGACAGGGAAGTTCGAGCAGTACTTC.

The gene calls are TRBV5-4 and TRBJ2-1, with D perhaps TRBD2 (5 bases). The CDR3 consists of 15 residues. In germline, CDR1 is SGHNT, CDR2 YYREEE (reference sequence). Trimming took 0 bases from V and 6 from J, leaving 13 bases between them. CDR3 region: CASSLGPPAGNEQFF. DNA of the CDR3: TGTGCCAGCAGCTTGGGGCCGCCGGCGGGCAATGAGCAGTTCTTC.

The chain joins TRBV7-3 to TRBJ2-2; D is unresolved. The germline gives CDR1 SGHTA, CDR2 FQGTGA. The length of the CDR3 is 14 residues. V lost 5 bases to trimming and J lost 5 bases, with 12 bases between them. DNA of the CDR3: TGTGCCAGCAGCCCGACACTCCGGACCGGGGAGCTGTTTTTT. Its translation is CASSPTLRTGELFF. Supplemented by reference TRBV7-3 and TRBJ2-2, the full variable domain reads GAGVSQTPSNKVTEKGKYVELRCDPISGHTALYWYRQSLGQGPEFLIYFQGTGAADDSGLPNDRFFAVRPEGSVSTLKIQRTERGDSAVYLCASSPTLRTGELFFGEGSRLTVL.